This TCR beta chain emerged from a study of glioma-infiltrating T cells. Study outcomes and limitations: Tissue and blood shared very few CDR3 sequences. Above-expected tissue-blood divergence occurred in all gliomas, most in low-grade ones.

This clonotype was observed a handful of times. Its antigen remains unknown. The iRepertoire nested amplicon-rescue multiplex PCR amplified TCR alpha and beta CDR3s from RNA. For one-step reverse transcription and amplification, roughly 100-400 ng of tissue mRNA or PBMC total RNA was used. MiXCR was run by TCRdb on the multiplex PCR reads, yielding one entry per CDR3 protein. In the table there are some 190,000 distinct CDR3 sequences, 30% to 40% of which are singletons. The CDR3 consists of 16 residues. Trimming removed 0 bases from V and 2 bases from J, with 11 bases in between. In germline, CDR1 is LNHDA, CDR2 SQIVND (reference sequence).

The chain employs TRBV19 and TRBJ2-1, with D uncertain. This clonotype originated in a human donor with low-grade glioma or glioblastoma, undergoing nonglioma brain surgery, or in good health (not recorded which). The specimen was glioma tissue, nonneoplastic brain tissue, or PBMCs (not recorded which). The CDR3 bases are TGTGCCAGTAGTATAGATCTACTAAGGGCCTACAATGAGCAGTTCTTC. It yields the protein CASSIDLLRAYNEQFF.